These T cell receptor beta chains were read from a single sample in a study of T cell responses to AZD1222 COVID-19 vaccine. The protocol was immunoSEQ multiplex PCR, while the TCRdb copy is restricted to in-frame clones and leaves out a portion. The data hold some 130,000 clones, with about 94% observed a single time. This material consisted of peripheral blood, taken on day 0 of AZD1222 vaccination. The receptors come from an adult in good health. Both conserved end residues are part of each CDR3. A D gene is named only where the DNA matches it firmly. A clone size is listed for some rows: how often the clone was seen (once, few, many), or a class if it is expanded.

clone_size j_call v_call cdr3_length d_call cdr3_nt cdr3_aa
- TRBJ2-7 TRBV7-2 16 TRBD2 TGTGCCAGCAGCTTAAACCGGGACTACGTGCCCTACGAGCAGTACTTC CASSLNRDYVPYEQYF
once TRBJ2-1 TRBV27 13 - TGTGCCAGCAGTACAGCTCCCCACAATGAGCAGTTCTTC CASSTAPHNEQFF
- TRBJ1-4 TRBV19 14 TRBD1 TGTGCCAGTACCCCCGGACAGGGTGATGAAAAACTGTTTTTT CASTPGQGDEKLFF
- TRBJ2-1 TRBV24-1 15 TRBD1 TGTGCCACCAGTGATCGGGACAGGGTTATCTATGAGCAGTTCTTC CATSDRDRVIYEQFF
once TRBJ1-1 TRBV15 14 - TGTGCCACCAGCAGAGCCTCCGTAACATTTGAAGCTTTCTTT CATSRASVTFEAFF
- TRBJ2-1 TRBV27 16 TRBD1 TGTGCCAGCAGTTTATTACAGGGGCAGATTCACAATGAGCAGTTCTTC CASSLLQGQIHNEQFF
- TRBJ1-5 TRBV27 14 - TGTGCCAGCAGTAACCCGGGAGTGAATCAGCCCCAGCATTTT CASSNPGVNQPQHF
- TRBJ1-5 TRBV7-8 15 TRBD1 TGTGCCAGCAGCTTATACCACAGGGGTGATCAGCCCCAGCATTTT CASSLYHRGDQPQHF
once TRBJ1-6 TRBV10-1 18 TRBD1 TGCGCCAGCAGTGAAGGTGGGACAGGAATGATCAATTCGGGGACCCTCCACTTT CASSEGGTGMINSGTLHF
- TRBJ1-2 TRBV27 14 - TGTGCCAGCAGTATGAGGGGGGGATACTATGGCTACACCTTC CASSMRGGYYGYTF
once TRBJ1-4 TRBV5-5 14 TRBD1 TGTGCCAGCAGCGGACAGGGAAAGAAGGAAAAACTGTTTTTT CASSGQGKKEKLFF
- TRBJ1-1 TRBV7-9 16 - TGTGCCAGCAGCTTAGGATGGCCAGGACGGAACACTGAAGCTTTCTTT CASSLGWPGRNTEAFF
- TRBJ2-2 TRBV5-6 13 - TGTGCCAGCAGCGGGGGTATCACCGGGGAGCTGTTTTTT CASSGGITGELFF
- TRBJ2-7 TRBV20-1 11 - TGCAGCTCCGGTGCCCCGACGGAGCAGTACTTC CSSGAPTEQYF
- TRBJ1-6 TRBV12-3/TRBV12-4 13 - TGTGCCAGCAGTCCTCGTCAGACATCACCCCTCCACTTT CASSPRQTSPLHF
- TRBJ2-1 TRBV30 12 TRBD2 TGTGCCTGGGGGACTAGCTTCAATGAGCAGTTCTTC CAWGTSFNEQFF
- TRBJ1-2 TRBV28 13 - TGTGCCAGCAGTTTATCTGGCACGTCAGGCTACACCTTC CASSLSGTSGYTF
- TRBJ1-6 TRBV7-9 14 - TGTGCCAGCGGAAATGGACAAGTGAATTCACCCCTCCACTTT CASGNGQVNSPLHF
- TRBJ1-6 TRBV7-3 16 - TGTGCCAGCAGCTTACTTCCGGCAGGTAGTAATTCACCCCTCCACTTT CASSLLPAGSNSPLHF
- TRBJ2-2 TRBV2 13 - TGTGCCAGCAGTGAAGAGGCGGCCGGGGAGCTGTTTTTT CASSEEAAGELFF
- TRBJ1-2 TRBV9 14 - TGTGCCAGCAGCGTAGGATGGGGGAAAGGTGGCTACACCTTC CASSVGWGKGGYTF
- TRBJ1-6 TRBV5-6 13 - TGTGCCAGCAGCTTGGAAGTAGATTCACCCCTCCACTTT CASSLEVDSPLHF